This T cell receptor beta chain was obtained from a study of cytomegalovirus exposure and HLA in healthy donors. General observations from the study: There were some public TCRs occurring in many donors, but most TCR sequences were rare. The study recorded over 150 TCR beta chains that were cytomegalovirus-associated.

On this clone: Its antigen is unidentified.

Clones were sequenced by immunoSEQ multiplex PCR, and TCRdb holds only the in-frame ones, with some missing. The sample holds roughly 310,000 clones, nearly 90% seen once. Trimming pared 1 base from V and 0 bases from J, leaving 17 bases between. Germline-derived CDR1 and CDR2 are SGHRS and YFSETQ. The CDR3 extends over 18 amino acids. This chain uses TRBV5-1 with TRBJ1-3; TRBD1 is a possible D gene (5 bases). The origin of this receptor is a man aged 25-45 years in good health and CMV-seronegative. The sequenced sample consisted of PBMCs. The CDR3 spells CASSLSHTGKISGNTIYF. The CDR3 coding sequence is TGCGCCAGCAGCTTGAGTCATACAGGCAAAATCTCTGGAAACACCATATATTTT.